This passage covers 20 T cell receptor beta chains from one sample sequenced in a study of blood T cell repertoires in COVID-19. Profiling relied on immunoSEQ multiplex PCR, and the TCRdb table lists in-frame clones only, not all of them. Of approximately 140,000 clones listed, more than 80% were seen once; the top ten hold roughly 8%. The specimen was peripheral blood. These TCRs come from a human donor with acute or convalescent COVID-19. The donor label of this sample is uncertain.

V gene TRBV5-5 combines with J gene TRBJ1-1; D is possibly TRBD1 (5 bases). This CDR3 has 11 amino acids. Germline CDR1 reads SGHKS; CDR2 reads YYEKEE (reference sequence). The V and J ends lost 0 bases and 11 bases respectively, with 8 bases between them. The CDR3 nucleotides read TGTGCCAGCAGCTTGGACAAGGGGGCTTTCTTT. Translated, it gives CASSLDKGAFF.

The V and J genes are TRBV21-1 and TRBJ1-1. TRBV21-1 is annotated as a pseudogene. The CDR3 length is 21 residues. For the CDR3, the DNA is TGTGCCAGCAGCAAAGCGCTTTCGGAGTTAATGCCTACCGGGGTGAACACTGAAGCTTTCTTT. Translated: CASSKALSELMPTGVNTEAFF.

This chain connects TRBV30 to TRBJ2-2, with 7 bases aligning to TRBD1. CDR3 length: 17 residues. Germline loops: CDR1 GTSNPN, CDR2 SVGIG (reference sequence). V lost 2 bases and J lost 1; bases outside the gene matches: 10. The CDR3 bases are TGTGCCTGGAGTACCCACAGGGGCCTTGTGAACACCGGGGAGCTGTTTTTT. It specifies CAWSTHRGLVNTGELFF.

The chain recombines TRBV18 with TRBJ2-4, with TRBD2 as a possible D gene (5 bases). This CDR3 region has 15 residues. Germline V CDR1 and CDR2: KGHSH, LQKENI. Trimming shortened V by 0 bases and J by 3 bases, and 9 bases separated the two germline ends. This CDR3 reads CASSPPSGSKNIQYF. The CDR3 nucleotides are TGTGCCAGCTCACCACCGTCGGGGAGCAAAAACATTCAGTACTTC.

This chain links TRBV6-5 with TRBJ2-3; the D gene is possibly TRBD1 (6 bases). V was shortened by 8 bases and J by 9 bases, with 15 bases between the two germline ends. CDR3 length equals 12 residues. From germline, CDR1 is MNHEY and CDR2 SVGAGI. The CDR3 DNA follows: TGTGCCAGCCGACTTCGACAGGTGACGCAGTATTTT. Amino acids: CASRLRQVTQYF.

The CDR3 bases are TGTGCCAGCAGCTCCAGTTCTGGCAATCAGCCCCAGCATTTT. Translating gives CASSSSSGNQPQHF. The chain has TRBV7-8 and TRBJ1-5; no definite D call. Germline V lookup: CDR1 SGHVS, CDR2 FQNEAQ. The CDR3 is 14 residues long. The V end was cut by 4 bases, the J end by 2 bases, with 9 bases between.

This chain joins TRBV5-5 and TRBJ1-1; no definite D call. Trimming pared 0 bases from V and 3 bases from J, leaving 6 bases between. CDR3 size: 13 residues. Germline lookup yields CDR1 SGHKS and CDR2 YYEKEE (reference sequence). The CDR3 DNA sequence: TGTGCCAGCAGCTTGGCCCGGTACACTGAAGCTTTCTTT. It yields the protein CASSLARYTEAFF.

The rearrangement uses TRBV11-2 and TRBJ2-7; possible D gene TRBD1, 6 bases. The germline V gene encodes CDR1 SGHAT and CDR2 FQNNGV. The CDR3 totals 13 residues. Deletions cut 5 bases from V and 3 bases from J, with 11 bases between. The CDR3 here is CASSETGNYEQYF. DNA for the CDR3: TGTGCCAGCAGCGAAACAGGGAACTACGAGCAGTACTTC.

V and J are TRBV3-1 (or the pseudogene TRBV3-2) and TRBJ1-4; D call uncertain. The CDR3 has 12 amino acids. Per germline, CDR1 LGHDT and CDR2 YNNKEL (reference sequence). V gave up 1 base and J gave up 15 bases, with 12 bases separating them. The CDR3, as DNA: TGTGCCAGCAGCCAAGGAGGAAGGCGGTTGTTTTTT. This translates into CASSQGGRRLFF.

The chain is built from TRBV18 and TRBJ1-1, with unresolved D. Per the germline V gene, CDR1 is KGHSH and CDR2 is LQKENI. V shed 6 bases and J shed 0 bases, with 5 bases lying between them. CDR3 size: 12 residues. The CDR3 is CASSGMNTEAFF. The CDR3, as DNA: TGTGCCAGCTCCGGGATGAACACTGAAGCTTTCTTT.

In DNA form, the CDR3 reads TGCGCCAGCAGCTCCGGGACAGGGTCTGAAAAACTGTTTTTT. This gives the protein CASSSGTGSEKLFF. The chain has TRBV5-1 and TRBJ1-4; the match to TRBD1 covers 9 bases. The CDR3 totals 14 residues. Germline V gene sequence: CDR1 SGHRS, CDR2 YFSETQ. The ends lost 3 bases at V and 7 bases at J; junction bases unmatched: 4.

The chain employs TRBV24-1 and TRBJ2-3; 11 nucleotides line up with TRBD2. Germline loops: CDR1 KGHDR, CDR2 SFDVKD. Trimming took 0 bases from V and 5 from J; bases not matched to a gene: 3. CDR3 size: 16 residues. CDR3 nucleotides: TGTGCCACCAGTGATTTGAGTAGCGGGGGGGAAGATACGCAGTATTTT. Amino acids: CATSDLSSGGEDTQYF.

The CDR3 DNA reads as TGTGCCAGCAGCTTAATGACGGGAGGGGAGACCCAGTACTTC. Translation gives CASSLMTGGETQYF. The rearrangement uses TRBV13 and TRBJ2-5, with 8 bases that match TRBD2. Germline trimming cut 2 bases from V and 5 bases from J; bases unmatched to any gene: 4. The CDR3 runs 14 residues. CDR1 and CDR2 from the germline V gene are PRHDT and FYEKMQ (reference sequence).

The chain combines TRBV9 with TRBJ1-2; 9 bases fit TRBD1. CDR3 length: 15 residues. The ends lost 3 bases at V and 0 bases at J; junction bases unmatched: 3. The V gene's germline CDR1 is SGDLS and CDR2 YYNGEE. The CDR3 sequence is CASSARTGANYGYTF. The CDR3 nucleotides are TGTGCCAGCAGCGCCAGGACAGGGGCTAACTATGGCTACACCTTC.

This clone was observed a few times. This rearrangement joins TRBV24-1 to TRBJ2-2; 8 bases align to TRBD2. Germline V gene sequence: CDR1 KGHDR, CDR2 SFDVKD. V lost 9 bases and J lost 4; bases outside the gene matches: 3. The CDR3 totals 13 residues. The CDR3 DNA reads TGTGCCACCCGGGGGGGCGGCACCGGGGAGCTGTTTTTT. Translated: CATRGGGTGELFF.

This chain uses TRBV15 with TRBJ1-1; 7 bases match TRBD1. The length of the CDR3 is 14 residues. Germline CDR1 and CDR2: LNHNV and YYDKDF (reference sequence). After removal of 1 base from V and 1 base from J, the junction contained 0 bases not matched to a gene. CDR3 DNA: TGTGCCACCAGCAGAGGGGACAGGAACACTGAAGCTTTCTTT. Translating gives CATSRGDRNTEAFF.

The rearrangement uses TRBV18 and TRBJ1-1; 11 bases are shared with TRBD1. Germline V gives CDR1 KGHSH, CDR2 LQKENI. This CDR3 has 15 residues. The trim removed 3 bases at V and 5 bases at J, leaving 5 bases unmatched. The DNA of the CDR3 is TGTGCCAGCTCACCCCCCGGGACAGGGGGTACTGAAGCTTTCTTT. Its protein is CASSPPGTGGTEAFF.

The V gene is TRBV6-5, the J gene TRBJ1-1; the match to TRBD1 covers 7 bases. CDR3 length: 15 residues. Trimming cost V 6 bases and J 1 base; bases outside gene matches: 8. CDR1 and CDR2 from the germline V gene are MNHEY and SVGAGI. CDR3 DNA sequence: TGTGCCAGCAGCTGGGGCGACAGGGCGAACACTGAAGCTTTCTTT. Residues: CASSWGDRANTEAFF.

The chain joins TRBV5-8 to TRBJ2-3; 10 bases match TRBD2. The CDR3 has 15 residues. J gave up 4 bases and V 5 bases, and 7 bases lay outside the gene matches. The V gene's germline CDR1 is SGHTS and CDR2 YDEGEE. The CDR3 sequence is CASRISGGASDTQYF. The CDR3 bases are TGTGCCAGCAGGATAAGCGGGGGGGCATCAGATACGCAGTATTTT.

The chain is built from TRBV6-6 and TRBJ1-6; 10 bases line up with TRBD1. Germline CDR1 is MNHNY and CDR2 is SVGAGI (reference sequence). The junction had 8 bases not matched to a gene; V was cut back by 4 bases and J by 8 bases. This CDR3 region has 16 residues. In nucleotides, the CDR3 is TGTGCCAGCAGTTCCGAACCCGGGACAGGGGATTCACCCCTCCACTTT. This translates into CASSSEPGTGDSPLHF.